This T cell receptor beta chain was identified during a study of molecular identifiers for immune sequencing clone quantification. General observations from the study: Among about a million naive cells, as was reported, spiked Jurkat TCR RNA from one cell was detectable.

Bulk TCR libraries used previously described methods and listed TCR primers. One entry per CDR3 protein, called by TCRdb with MiXCR from the PCR reads. The sample has approximately 680,000 distinct CDR3 sequences; about 25% are singletons. Germline CDR1 is SNHLY and CDR2 is FYNNEI. CDR3 length equals 19 residues. J was trimmed by 0 bases and V by 6 bases; bases with no gene match: 12. Source material for naive CD8 libraries was about 17,000 to 1,100,000 sorted cells, with 10%, 30% or 50% RNA. CD8+CD4-CCR7+CD45RA+ cells were sorted as naive CD8 T cells. This clonotype was seen at least ten times. Antigen: not known.

The TCR originated in a human donor in good health. Some libraries in this study had Jurkat cell RNA spiked in. This chain joins TRBV2 and TRBJ2-4; 12 positions agree with TRBD1. The specimen was naive CD8+ T cells from blood, with Jurkat cell RNA spiked in. The sample's subset: FACS-sorted CD8+CD4-CCR7+CD45RA+ naive T cells. The CDR3 DNA reads as TGTGCCAGCAGCCCTTCCCCCGGGACAGGGGGCTTAGCCAAAAACATTCAGTACTTC. It specifies CASSPSPGTGGLAKNIQYF. Based on the CDR3 plus reference TRBV2 and TRBJ2-4, the full variable domain is EPEVTQTPSHQVTQMGQEVILRCVPISNHLYFYWYRQILGQKVEFLVSFYNNEISEKSEIFDDQFSVERPDGSNFTLKIRSTKLEDSAMYFCASSPSPGTGGLAKNIQYFGAGTRLSVL.